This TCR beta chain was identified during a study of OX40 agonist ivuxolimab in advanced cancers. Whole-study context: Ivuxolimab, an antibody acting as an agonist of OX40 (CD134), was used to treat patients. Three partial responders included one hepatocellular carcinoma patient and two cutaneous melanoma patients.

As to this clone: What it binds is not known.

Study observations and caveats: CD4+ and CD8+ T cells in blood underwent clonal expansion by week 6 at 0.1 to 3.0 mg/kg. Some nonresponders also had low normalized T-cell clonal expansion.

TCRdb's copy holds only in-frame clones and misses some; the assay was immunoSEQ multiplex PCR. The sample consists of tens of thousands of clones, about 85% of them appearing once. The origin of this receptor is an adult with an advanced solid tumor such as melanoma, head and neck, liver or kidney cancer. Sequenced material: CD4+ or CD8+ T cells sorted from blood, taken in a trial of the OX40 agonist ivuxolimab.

This CDR3 reads CASSSQAGQAYNEQFF. The CDR3 coding sequence is TGTGCCAGCAGCTCACAAGCGGGACAGGCCTACAATGAGCAGTTCTTC. The chain links TRBV11-3 to TRBJ2-1, with D tentatively TRBD1 (8 bases). Germline V gene data show CDR1 as SGHNT and CDR2 as YENEEA. CDR3 length: 16 amino acids. The V gene lost 4 bases and the J gene lost 2 bases, with 15 bases spanning the gap.